The entry below describes one T cell receptor beta chain. Its antigen is still unknown. No base-level quality is on record; no much larger clone is a single base apart. This record comes from a study of blood T cell repertoires in COVID-19 (TCRdb year 2020). Background on the whole study: Samples covering the acute and convalescent phases of COVID-19 were provided by collaborators in the United States, Italy and Spain. The prospective study material was composed of cDNA or gDNA derived from T cells, B-cell-depleted T cells, or PBMCs. The dataset comprised deeply sampled blood TCRbeta repertoires from subjects exposed to, actively infected with, or recovered from COVID-19. Where available, HLA class I and class II types were taken from metadata supplied by the sample provider and were not determined by assay-based typing. Samples were obtained from the ongoing ImmuneRACE study (first 160 participants) and from approximately 1,200 subjects provided by 6 global collaborators. Nearly every sample came with metadata listing a de-identified subject ID, COVID-19 status, age in years and sex. The repertoires were released in a freely available public database meant as a resource for research on the immune response to SARS-CoV-2.

From cysteine to phenylalanine, the CDR3 is 14 amino acids long. The read is trimmed to its CDR3 DNA, 42 bases read in frame from base 1. Trimming costs V 8 bases and J 1 base, and their ends lie 12 bases apart. CDR1 and CDR2 are read off the germline V gene (reference sequence) as MNHNY and SVGAGI. The collaborating institutions used their own protocols to collect whole blood in K2EDTA tubes. For TCRbeta analysis, collaborators shipped samples in one of three forms: frozen whole blood, isolated PBMCs, or DNA extracted from either of those sample types. Overall results and qualifications from the work: How much clinical and demographic metadata was included differed by source and by participant, and the metadata was provided uncurated.

TCRbeta CDR3 regions were amplified from genomic DNA using the immunoSEQ Assay, a bias-controlled multiplex PCR. On the study's bioinformatics: Within the assay, amplification of reference gene primers was used to estimate how many nucleated cells each sample contained. To quantify the absolute abundance of each unique TCRbeta CDR3 rearrangement, sequence reads were collapsed and filtered. Productive Simpson clonality was computed per sample as the square root of Simpson's diversity index over productive rearrangements. In its TCRdb copy, this immuneACCESS table keeps in-frame sequences only and misses some clones. Where compared with another copy, unresolved V genes explain less than half of these, and the others have no known cause. That table furnishes V, J and clone size, whereas the DNA furnished D and trimming. The sample table contains 70,000 to 95,000 clones; only one count was recorded for under 85% of them. Together, the top ten hold around 13% of the sample.

Material for sequencing was peripheral blood. The V and J genes are TRBV6-6 and TRBJ2-1; TRBD1 is a possible D gene, resting on 6 matching bases. This sequence was found in a human donor in a cohort sampled during active COVID-19. The CDR3 reads as follows: CASFGQGSYNEQFF. The DNA sequence is as follows: TGTGCCAGCTTTGGGCAGGGGTCCTACAATGAGCAGTTCTTC.